The source of this T cell receptor (beta chain) is a study of identical twins. TCRdb called the 5' RACE reads again in MiXCR, with one record for every CDR3 protein. The sample has approximately 630,000 distinct CDR3 sequences; under 8.5% are singletons. CDR3 size: 16 residues. Germline-derived CDR1 and CDR2 are SGHVS and FQNEAQ. V lost 3 bases and J lost 5; bases outside the gene matches: 9. This sample also appeared in a second study, on yellow fever vaccine responses in identical twins.

The material sequenced was PBMCs. The origin of this receptor is a woman younger than 30 in good health. The V and J genes are TRBV7-8 and TRBJ2-7, with TRBD1 matching 11 bases. The CDR3 DNA reads TGTGCCAGCAGCTTCCGGGACAGGGGGAGTTTGGACGAGCAGTACGTC. Translation: CASSFRDRGSLDEQYV.